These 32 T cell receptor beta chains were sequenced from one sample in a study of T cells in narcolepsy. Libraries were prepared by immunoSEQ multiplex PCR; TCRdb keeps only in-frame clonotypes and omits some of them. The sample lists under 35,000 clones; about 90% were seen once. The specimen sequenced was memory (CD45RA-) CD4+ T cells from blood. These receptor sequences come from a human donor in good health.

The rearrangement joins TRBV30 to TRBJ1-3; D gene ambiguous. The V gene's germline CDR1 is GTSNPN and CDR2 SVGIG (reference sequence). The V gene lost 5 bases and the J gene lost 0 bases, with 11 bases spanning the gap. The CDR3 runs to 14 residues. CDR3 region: CAWRPWFSGNTIYF. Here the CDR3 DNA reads TGTGCCTGGCGGCCCTGGTTCTCTGGAAACACCATATATTTT.

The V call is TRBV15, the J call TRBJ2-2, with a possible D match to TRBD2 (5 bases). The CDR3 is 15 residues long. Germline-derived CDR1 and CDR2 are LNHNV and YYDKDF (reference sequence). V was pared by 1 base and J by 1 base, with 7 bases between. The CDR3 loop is CATSRGRVNTGELFF. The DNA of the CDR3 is TGTGCCACCAGCAGAGGGCGGGTGAACACCGGGGAGCTGTTTTTT.

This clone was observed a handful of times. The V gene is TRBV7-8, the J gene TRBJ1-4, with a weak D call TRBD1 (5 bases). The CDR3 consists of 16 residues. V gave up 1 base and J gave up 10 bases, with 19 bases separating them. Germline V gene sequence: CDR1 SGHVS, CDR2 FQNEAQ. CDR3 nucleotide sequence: TGTGCCAGCAGCTTAGGAGAGGGGCGTCCGACCGGAAAACTGTTTTTT. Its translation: CASSLGEGRPTGKLFF.

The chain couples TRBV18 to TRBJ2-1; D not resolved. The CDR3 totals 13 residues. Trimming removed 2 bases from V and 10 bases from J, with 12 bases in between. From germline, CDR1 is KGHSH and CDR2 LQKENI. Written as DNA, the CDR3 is TGTGCCAGCTCACCAGGCAGTTCTGGGGAGCAGTTCTTC. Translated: CASSPGSSGEQFF.

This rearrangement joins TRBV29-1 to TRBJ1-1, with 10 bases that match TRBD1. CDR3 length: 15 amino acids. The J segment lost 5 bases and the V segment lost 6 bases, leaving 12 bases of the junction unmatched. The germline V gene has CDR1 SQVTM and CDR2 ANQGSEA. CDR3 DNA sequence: TGCAGCGTCGATACCCTGGGGACAGGGGAGACTGAAGCTTTCTTT. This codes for CSVDTLGTGETEAFF. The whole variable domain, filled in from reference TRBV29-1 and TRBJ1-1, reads SAVISQKPSRDICQRGTSLTIQCQVDSQVTMMFWYRQQPGQSLTLIATANQGSEATYESGFVIDKFPISRPNLTFSTLTVSNMSPEDSSIYLCSVDTLGTGETEAFFGQGTRLTVV.

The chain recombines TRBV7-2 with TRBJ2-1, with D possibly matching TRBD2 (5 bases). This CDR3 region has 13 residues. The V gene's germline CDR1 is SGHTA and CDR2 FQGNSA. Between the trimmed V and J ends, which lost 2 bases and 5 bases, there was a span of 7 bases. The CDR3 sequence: CASSLTGNNEQFF. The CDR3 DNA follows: TGTGCCAGCAGCTTAACGGGAAACAATGAGCAGTTCTTC.

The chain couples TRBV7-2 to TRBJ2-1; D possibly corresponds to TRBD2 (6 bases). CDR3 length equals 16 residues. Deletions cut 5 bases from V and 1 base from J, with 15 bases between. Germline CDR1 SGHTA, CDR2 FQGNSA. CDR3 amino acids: CASSPPRGVSYNEQFF. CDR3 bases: TGTGCCAGCAGCCCCCCCCGCGGGGTTTCCTACAATGAGCAGTTCTTC.

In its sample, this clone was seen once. CDR3: CASSISRGKSTDTQYF. The DNA for the CDR3 is TGTGCCAGTAGTATTTCCCGAGGAAAGAGCACAGATACGCAGTATTTT. V and J are TRBV19 and TRBJ2-3; D remains ambiguous. The CDR3 sequence is 16 residues long. V was shortened by 3 bases and J by 0 bases, with 13 bases between the two germline ends. CDR1 LNHDA and CDR2 SQIVND come from the germline V gene (reference sequence).

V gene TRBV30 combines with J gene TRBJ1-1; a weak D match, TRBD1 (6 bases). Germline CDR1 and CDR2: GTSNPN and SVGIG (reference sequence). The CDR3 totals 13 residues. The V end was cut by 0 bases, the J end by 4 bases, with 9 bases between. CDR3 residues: CAWSVGGRTEAFF. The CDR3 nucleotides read TGTGCCTGGAGTGTTGGGGGGCGCACTGAAGCTTTCTTT.

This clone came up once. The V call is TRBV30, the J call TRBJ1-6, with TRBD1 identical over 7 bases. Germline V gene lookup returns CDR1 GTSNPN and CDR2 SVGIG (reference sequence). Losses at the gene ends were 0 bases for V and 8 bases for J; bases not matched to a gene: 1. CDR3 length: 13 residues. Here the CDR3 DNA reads TGTGCCTGGAGTGTGGGGACAGATTCACCCCTCCACTTT. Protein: CAWSVGTDSPLHF.

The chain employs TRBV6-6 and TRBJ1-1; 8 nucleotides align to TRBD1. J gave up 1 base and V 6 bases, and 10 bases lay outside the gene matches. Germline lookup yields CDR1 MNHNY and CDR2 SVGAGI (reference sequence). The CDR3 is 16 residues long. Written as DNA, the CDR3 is TGTGCCAGCAGCCAGGGGGCGCTTCGTCGGAACACTGAAGCTTTCTTT. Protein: CASSQGALRRNTEAFF.

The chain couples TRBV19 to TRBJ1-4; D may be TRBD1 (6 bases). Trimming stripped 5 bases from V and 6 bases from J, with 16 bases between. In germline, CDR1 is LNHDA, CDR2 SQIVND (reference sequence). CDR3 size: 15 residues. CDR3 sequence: CASSGVGGRDEKLFF. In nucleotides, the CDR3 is TGTGCCAGTAGTGGTGTGGGGGGCAGAGATGAAAAACTGTTTTTT. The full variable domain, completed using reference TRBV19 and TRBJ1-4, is DGGITQSPKYLFRKEGQNVTLSCEQNLNHDAMYWYRQDPGQGLRLIYYSQIVNDFQKGDIAEGYSVSREKKESFPLTVTSAQKNPTAFYLCASSGVGGRDEKLFFGSGTQLSVL.

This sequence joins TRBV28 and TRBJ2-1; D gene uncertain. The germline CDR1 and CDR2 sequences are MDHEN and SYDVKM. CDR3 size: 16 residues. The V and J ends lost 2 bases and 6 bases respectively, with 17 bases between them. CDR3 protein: CASSLPGPGSSNEQFF. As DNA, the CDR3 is TGTGCCAGCAGTTTACCCGGGCCAGGTAGTAGCAATGAGCAGTTCTTC.

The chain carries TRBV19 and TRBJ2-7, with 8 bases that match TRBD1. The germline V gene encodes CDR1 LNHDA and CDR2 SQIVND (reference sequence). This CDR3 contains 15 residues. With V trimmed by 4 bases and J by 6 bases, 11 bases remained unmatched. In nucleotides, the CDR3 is TGTGCCAGTAGTACCCCACAGGGGGGTTCGGGCGAGCAGTACTTC. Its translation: CASSTPQGGSGEQYF.

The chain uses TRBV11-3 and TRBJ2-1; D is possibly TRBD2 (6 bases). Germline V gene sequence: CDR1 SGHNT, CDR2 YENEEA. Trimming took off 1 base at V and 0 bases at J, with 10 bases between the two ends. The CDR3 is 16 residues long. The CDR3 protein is CASSLAAGNSYNEQFF. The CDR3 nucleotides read TGTGCCAGCAGCTTAGCGGCGGGGAACTCCTACAATGAGCAGTTCTTC.

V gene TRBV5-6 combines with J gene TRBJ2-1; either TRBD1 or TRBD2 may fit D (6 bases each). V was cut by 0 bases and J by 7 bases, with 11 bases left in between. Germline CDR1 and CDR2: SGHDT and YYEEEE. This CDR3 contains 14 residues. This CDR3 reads CASSLDGGVNEQFF. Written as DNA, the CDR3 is TGTGCCAGCAGCTTGGACGGGGGCGTGAATGAGCAGTTCTTC.

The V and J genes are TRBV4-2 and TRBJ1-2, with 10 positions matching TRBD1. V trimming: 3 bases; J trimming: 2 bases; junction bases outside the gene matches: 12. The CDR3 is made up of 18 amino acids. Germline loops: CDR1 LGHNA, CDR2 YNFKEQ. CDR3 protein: CASSQGGRQGAGNYGYTF. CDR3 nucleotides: TGTGCCAGCAGCCAGGGGGGTAGACAGGGGGCGGGAAACTATGGCTACACCTTC.

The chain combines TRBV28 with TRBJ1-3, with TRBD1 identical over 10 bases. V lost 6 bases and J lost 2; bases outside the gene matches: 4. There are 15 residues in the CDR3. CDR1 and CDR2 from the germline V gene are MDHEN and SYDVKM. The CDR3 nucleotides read TGTGCCAGCAGCCTAGGGACAGGGGCTGGAAACACCATATATTTT. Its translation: CASSLGTGAGNTIYF.

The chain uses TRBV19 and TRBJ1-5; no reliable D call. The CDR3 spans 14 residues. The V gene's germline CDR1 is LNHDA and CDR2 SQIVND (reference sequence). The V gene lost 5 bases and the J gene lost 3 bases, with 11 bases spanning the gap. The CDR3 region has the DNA TGTGCCAGTAGTGCCCAATTTATCAATCAGCCCCAGCATTTT. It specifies CASSAQFINQPQHF.

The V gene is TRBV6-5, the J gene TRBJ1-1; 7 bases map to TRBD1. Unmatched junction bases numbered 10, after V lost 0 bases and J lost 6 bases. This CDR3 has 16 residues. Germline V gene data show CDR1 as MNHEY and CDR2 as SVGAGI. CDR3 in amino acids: CASSYSGTDGWSEAFF. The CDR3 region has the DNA TGTGCCAGCAGTTACTCGGGGACAGATGGATGGTCTGAAGCTTTCTTT.

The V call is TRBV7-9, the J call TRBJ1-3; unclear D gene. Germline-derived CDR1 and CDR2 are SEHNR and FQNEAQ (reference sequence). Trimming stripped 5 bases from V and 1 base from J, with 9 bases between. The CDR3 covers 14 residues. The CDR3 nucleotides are TGTGCCAGCAGCCAACAGCAGTCTGGAAACACCATATATTTT. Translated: CASSQQQSGNTIYF.

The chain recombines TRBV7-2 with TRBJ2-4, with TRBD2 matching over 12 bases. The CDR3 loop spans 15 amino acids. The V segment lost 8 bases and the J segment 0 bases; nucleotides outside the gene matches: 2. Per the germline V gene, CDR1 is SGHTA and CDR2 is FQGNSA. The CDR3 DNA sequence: TGTGCCAGCCGGGGACTAGCGGGAGCCAAAAACATTCAGTACTTC. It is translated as CASRGLAGAKNIQYF. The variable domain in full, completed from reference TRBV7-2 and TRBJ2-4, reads GAGVSQSPSNKVTEKGKDVELRCDPISGHTALYWYRQSLGQGLEFLIYFQGNSAPDKSGLPSDRFSAERTGGSVSTLTIQRTQQEDSAVYLCASRGLAGAKNIQYFGAGTRLSVL.

The CDR3 sequence: CASSETGAGANVLTF. CDR3 in DNA: TGTGCCAGCAGCGAGACAGGGGCTGGGGCCAACGTCCTGACTTTC. This rearrangement joins TRBV2 to TRBJ2-6, with 8 positions matching TRBD1. The V and J ends lost 6 bases and 2 bases, in that order; junction bases with no gene match: 3. Germline V gene sequence: CDR1 SNHLY, CDR2 FYNNEI. CDR3 length: 15 residues.

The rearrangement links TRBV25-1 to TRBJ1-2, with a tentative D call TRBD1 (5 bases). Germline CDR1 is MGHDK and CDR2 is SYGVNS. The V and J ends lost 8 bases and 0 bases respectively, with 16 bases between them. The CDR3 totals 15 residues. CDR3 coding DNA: TGTGCCAGCGGGGGGGAGGGCCGTACTAACTATGGCTACACCTTC. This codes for CASGGEGRTNYGYTF.

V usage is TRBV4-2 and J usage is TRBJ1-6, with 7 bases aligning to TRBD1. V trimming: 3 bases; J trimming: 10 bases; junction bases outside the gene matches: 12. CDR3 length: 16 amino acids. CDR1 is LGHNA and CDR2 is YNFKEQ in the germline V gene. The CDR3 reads CASSQGGQAKTSPLHF. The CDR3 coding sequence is TGTGCCAGCAGCCAGGGTGGACAGGCGAAAACCTCACCCCTCCACTTT.

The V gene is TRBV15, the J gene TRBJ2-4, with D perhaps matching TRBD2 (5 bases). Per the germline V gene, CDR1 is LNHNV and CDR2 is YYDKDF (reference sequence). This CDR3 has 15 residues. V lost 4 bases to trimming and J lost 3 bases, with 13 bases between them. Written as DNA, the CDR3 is TGTGCCACCAGCAATGAGGAGGTGGTCAAAAACATTCAGTACTTC. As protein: CATSNEEVVKNIQYF.

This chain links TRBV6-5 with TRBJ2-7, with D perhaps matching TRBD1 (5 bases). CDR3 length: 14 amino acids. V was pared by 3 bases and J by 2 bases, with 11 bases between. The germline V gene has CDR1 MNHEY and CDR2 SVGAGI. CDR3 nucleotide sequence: TGTGCCAGCAGTTATCAGCTGGGGCCCTACGAGCAGTACTTC. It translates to CASSYQLGPYEQYF.

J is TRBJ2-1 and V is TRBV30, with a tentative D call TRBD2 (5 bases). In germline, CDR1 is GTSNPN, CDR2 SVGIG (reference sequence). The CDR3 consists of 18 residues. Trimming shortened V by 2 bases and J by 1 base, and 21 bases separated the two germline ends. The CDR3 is CAWSRIGGGGVSYNEQFF. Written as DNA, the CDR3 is TGTGCCTGGAGTAGAATTGGCGGTGGAGGTGTATCCTACAATGAGCAGTTCTTC.

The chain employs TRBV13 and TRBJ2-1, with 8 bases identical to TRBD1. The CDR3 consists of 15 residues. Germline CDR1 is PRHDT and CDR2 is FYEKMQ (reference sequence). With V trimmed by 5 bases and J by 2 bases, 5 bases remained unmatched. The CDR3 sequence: CASSMPGQAYNEQFF. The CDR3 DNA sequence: TGTGCCAGCAGCATGCCGGGACAGGCCTACAATGAGCAGTTCTTC.

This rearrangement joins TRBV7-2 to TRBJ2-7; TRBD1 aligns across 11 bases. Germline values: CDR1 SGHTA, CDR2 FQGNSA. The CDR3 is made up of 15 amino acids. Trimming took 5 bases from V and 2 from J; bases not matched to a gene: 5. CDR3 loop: CASSPRTGGPYEQYF. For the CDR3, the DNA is TGTGCCAGCAGCCCGAGGACAGGGGGCCCCTACGAGCAGTACTTC.

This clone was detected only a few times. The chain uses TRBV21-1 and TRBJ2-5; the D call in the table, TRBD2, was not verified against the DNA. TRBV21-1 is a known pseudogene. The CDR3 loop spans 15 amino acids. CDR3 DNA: TGTGCCAGCAGCAAAAGCGGGGGGGCGATGGAGACCCAGTACTTC. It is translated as CASSKSGGAMETQYF.

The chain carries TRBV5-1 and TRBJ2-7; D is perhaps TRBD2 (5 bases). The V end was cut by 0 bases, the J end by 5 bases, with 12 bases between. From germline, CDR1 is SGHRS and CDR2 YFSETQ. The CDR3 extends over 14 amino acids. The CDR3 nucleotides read TGCGCCAGCAGCTTGGCGGGGAATGTCCACGAGCAGTACTTC. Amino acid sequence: CASSLAGNVHEQYF. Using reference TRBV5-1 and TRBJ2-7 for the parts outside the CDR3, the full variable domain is KAGVTQTPRYLIKTRGQQVTLSCSPISGHRSVSWYQQTPGQGLQFLFEYFSETQRNKGNFPGRFSGRQFSNSRSEMNVSTLELGDSALYLCASSLAGNVHEQYFGPGTRLTVT.